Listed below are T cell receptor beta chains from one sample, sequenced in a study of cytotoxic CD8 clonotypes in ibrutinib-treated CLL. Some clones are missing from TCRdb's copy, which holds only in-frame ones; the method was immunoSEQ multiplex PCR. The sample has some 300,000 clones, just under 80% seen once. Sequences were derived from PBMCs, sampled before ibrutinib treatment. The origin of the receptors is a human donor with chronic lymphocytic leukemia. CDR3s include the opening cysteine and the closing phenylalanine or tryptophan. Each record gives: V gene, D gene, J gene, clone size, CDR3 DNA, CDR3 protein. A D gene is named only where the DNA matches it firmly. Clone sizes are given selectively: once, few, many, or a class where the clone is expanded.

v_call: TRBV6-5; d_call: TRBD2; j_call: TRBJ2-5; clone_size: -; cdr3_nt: TGTGCCAGCAGCTCCTCCCTAGCGGGAGCAGAGACCCAGTACTTC; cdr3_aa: CASSSSLAGAETQYF
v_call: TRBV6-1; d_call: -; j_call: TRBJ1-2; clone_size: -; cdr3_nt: TGTGCCAGCAGTGAAGCAGGCGGGTATCACTATGGCTACACCTTC; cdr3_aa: CASSEAGGYHYGYTF
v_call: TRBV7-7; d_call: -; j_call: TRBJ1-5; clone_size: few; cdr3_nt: TGTGCCAGCAGCCCAGGGGTCGATCAGCCCCAGCATTTT; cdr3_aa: CASSPGVDQPQHF
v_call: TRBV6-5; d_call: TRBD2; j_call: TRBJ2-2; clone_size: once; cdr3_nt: TGTGCCAGCAGTTACTCCGCGGGAGGTATCGGGGAGCTGTTTTTT; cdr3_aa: CASSYSAGGIGELFF
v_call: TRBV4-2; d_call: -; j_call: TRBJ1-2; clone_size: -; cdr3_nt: TGTGCCAGCAGCCAAGATAGGACCCATAACTATGGCTACACCTTC; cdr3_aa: CASSQDRTHNYGYTF
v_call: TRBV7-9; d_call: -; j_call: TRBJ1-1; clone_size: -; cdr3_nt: TGTGCCAGCAGCTTAGACCTTCGCCAGGCTGAAGCTTTCTTT; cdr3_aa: CASSLDLRQAEAFF
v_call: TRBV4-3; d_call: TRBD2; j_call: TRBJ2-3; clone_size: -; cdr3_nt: TGCGCCAGCAGCCGCCGGGACTATAGTGCAGATACGCAGTATTTT; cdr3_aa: CASSRRDYSADTQYF
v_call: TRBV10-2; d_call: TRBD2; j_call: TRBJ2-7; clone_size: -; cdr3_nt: TGCGCCAGCAGGGGTAGCGGGGATAGGCACGGGCAGTACTTC; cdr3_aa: CASRGSGDRHGQYF
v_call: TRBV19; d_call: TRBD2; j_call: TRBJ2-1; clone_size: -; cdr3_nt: TGTGCCAGTAGTATCTCTAGCGGGAGGGCTTACAATGAGCAGTTCTTC; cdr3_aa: CASSISSGRAYNEQFF
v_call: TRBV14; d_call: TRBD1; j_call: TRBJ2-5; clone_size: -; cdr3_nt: TGTGCCAGCAGCCACCCCGCCGGGACAGGGGTCGGGAAGACCCAGTACTTC; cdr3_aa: CASSHPAGTGVGKTQYF
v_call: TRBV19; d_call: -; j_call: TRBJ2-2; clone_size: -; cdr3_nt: TGTGCCAGCATAGGGTTCTCCACCGGGGAGCTGTTTTTT; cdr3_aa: CASIGFSTGELFF
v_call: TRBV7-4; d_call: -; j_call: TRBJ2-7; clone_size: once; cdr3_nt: TGTGCCAGCAGCTTAGGCCCCTATCCGGGCGAGCAGTACTTC; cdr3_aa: CASSLGPYPGEQYF
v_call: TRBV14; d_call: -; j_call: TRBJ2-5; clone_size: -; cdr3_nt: TGTGCCAGCAGCCGCAGAGGGCTAGCGAGACCAGGGACCCAGTACTTC; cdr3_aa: CASSRRGLARPGTQYF
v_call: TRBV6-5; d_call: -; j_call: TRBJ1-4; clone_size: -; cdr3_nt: TGTGCCAGCAGTTACGGTTCGGGGGTAGGCGAAAAACTGTTTTTT; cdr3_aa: CASSYGSGVGEKLFF
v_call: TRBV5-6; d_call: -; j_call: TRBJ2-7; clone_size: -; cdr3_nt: TGTGCCAGCAGCCGCGACTACGAGCAGTACTTC; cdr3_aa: CASSRDYEQYF
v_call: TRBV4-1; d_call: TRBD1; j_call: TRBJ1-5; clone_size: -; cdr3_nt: TGCGCCAGCAGCCAGGGAGAGACAGGGAATAGCAATCAGCCCCAGCATTTT; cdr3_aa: CASSQGETGNSNQPQHF
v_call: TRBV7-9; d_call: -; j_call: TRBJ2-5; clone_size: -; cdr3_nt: TGTGCCAGCAGCTTAGCACTCACAGGTCAAGAGACCCAGTACTTC; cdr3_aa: CASSLALTGQETQYF
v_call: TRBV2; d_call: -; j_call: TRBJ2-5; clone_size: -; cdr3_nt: TGTGCCAGCAGTGAACGGCGTGGGAGCGGCGAGACCCAGTACTTC; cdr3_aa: CASSERRGSGETQYF
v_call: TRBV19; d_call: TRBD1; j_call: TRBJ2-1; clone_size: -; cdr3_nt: TGTGCCAGTAGTACCTTCGACAGGGAGGAGCAGTTCTTC; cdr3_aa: CASSTFDREEQFF
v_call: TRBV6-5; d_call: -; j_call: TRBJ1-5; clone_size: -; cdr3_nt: TGTGCCAGCAGTTACGGAGGTCAGCCCCAGCATTTT; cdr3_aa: CASSYGGQPQHF
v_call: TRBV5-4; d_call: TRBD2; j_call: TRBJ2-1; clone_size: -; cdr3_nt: TGTGCCAGCAGCGGACTAGCGGACTCCTACAATGAGCAGTTCTTC; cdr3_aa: CASSGLADSYNEQFF
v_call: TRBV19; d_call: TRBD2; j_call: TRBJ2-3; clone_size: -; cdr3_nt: TGTGCCAGTAATAACCCCCGACTAGCGGGGACAGATACGCAGTATTTT; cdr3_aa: CASNNPRLAGTDTQYF
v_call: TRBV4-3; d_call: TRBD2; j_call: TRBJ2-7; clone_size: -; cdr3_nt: TGCGCCAGCAGCCAAGATCGGGGCAGGGAGGGAATACCGCAGTACTTC; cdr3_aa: CASSQDRGREGIPQYF
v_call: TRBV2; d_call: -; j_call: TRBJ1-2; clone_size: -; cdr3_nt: TGTGCCAGCAGTACCGGGGCCGAACGGGGCTATGGCTACACCTTC; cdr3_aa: CASSTGAERGYGYTF
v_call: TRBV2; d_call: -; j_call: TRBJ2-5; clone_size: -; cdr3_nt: TGTGCCAGCAGTGGGGAAGGCCGGGAGACCCAGTACTTC; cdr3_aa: CASSGEGRETQYF
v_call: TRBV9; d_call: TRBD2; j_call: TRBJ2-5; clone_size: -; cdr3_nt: TGTGCCAGCAGCGTAGCTACTTTGACTAGCGGGAGGGGACAAGAGACCCAGTACTTC; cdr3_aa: CASSVATLTSGRGQETQYF
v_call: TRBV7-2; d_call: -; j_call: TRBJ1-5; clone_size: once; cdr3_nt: TGTGCCAGCAGCTTAGAACTGAGAGCCTATCAGCCCCAGCATTTT; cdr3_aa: CASSLELRAYQPQHF
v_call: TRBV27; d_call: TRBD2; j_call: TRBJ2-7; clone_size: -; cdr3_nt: TGTGCCAGCAGTCATAGCGGGAGAGGGTACGAGCAGTACTTC; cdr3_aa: CASSHSGRGYEQYF
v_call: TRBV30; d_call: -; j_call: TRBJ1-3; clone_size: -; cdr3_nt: TGTGCCTGGAGTTTTAGGTGGGACATAGACTCTGGAAACACCATATATTTT; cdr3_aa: CAWSFRWDIDSGNTIYF
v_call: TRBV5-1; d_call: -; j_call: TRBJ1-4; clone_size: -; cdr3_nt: TGCGCCAGCAGCTTGGGGCAGGGAGATGAAAAACTGTTTTTT; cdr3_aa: CASSLGQGDEKLFF
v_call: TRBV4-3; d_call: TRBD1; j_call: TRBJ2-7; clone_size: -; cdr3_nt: TGCGCCAGCAGCCAAGATACGGGACAGGGGGCCGGGGAGCAGTACTTC; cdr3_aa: CASSQDTGQGAGEQYF
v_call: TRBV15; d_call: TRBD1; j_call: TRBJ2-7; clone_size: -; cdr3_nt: TGTGCCACTGGACCAGGGGGCGCAATCTACGAGCAGTACTTC; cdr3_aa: CATGPGGAIYEQYF
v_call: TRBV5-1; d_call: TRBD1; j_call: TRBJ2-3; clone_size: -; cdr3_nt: TGCGCCAGCAGCTTAGAACAGGGGACAGATACGCAGTATTTT; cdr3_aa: CASSLEQGTDTQYF
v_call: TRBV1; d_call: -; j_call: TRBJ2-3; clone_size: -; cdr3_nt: TGCACCAGCAGCCACGCCGGGACTAGCACAGATACGCAGTATTTT; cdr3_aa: CTSSHAGTSTDTQYF
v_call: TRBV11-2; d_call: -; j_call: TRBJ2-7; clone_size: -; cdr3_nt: TGTGCCAGCAGCTTTGGTGAAGTCTACGAGCAGTACTTC; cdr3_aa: CASSFGEVYEQYF
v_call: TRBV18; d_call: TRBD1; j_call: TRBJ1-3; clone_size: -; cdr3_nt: TGTGCCAGCTCACCTCGACAGGGGGCCACCCTCAGCTCTGGAAACACCATATATTTT; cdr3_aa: CASSPRQGATLSSGNTIYF
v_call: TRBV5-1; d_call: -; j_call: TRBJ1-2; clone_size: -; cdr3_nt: TGCGCCAGCAGCTTGGCGGGCAGCCAGCCTAACTATGGCTACACCTTC; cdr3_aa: CASSLAGSQPNYGYTF
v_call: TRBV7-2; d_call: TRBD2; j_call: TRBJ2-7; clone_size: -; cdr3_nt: TGTGCCAGCAGCTTAGCGGGAGGGTATTACGAGCAGTACTTC; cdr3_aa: CASSLAGGYYEQYF
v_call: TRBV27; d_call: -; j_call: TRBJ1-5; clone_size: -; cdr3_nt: TGTGCCAGCGCGCGTGGAGGGTGGCGACAGCCCCAGCATTTT; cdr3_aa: CASARGGWRQPQHF
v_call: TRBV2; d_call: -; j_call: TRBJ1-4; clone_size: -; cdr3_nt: TGTGCCAGCAGTCTGGCGGCGGCTAATGAAAAACTGTTTTTT; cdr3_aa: CASSLAAANEKLFF
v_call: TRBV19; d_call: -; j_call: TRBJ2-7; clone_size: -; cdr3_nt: TGTGCCAGTAGCCTCTACAGGGACGAGCAGTACTTC; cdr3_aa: CASSLYRDEQYF
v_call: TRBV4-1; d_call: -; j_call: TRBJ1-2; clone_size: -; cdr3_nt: TGCGCCAGCAGCCAAGAAGCAGGGGCGAATTATGGCTACACCTTC; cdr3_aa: CASSQEAGANYGYTF